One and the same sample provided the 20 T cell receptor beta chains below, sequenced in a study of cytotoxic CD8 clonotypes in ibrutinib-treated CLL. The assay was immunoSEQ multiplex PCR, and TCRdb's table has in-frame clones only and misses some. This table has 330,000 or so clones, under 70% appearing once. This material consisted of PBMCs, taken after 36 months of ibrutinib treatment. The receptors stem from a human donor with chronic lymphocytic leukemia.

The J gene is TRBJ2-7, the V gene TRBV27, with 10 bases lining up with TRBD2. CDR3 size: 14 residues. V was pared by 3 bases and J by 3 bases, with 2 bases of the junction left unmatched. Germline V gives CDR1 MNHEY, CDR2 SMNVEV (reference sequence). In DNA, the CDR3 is TGTGCCAGCAGTTTTTGGACTAGCGGCTACGAGCAGTACTTC. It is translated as CASSFWTSGYEQYF.

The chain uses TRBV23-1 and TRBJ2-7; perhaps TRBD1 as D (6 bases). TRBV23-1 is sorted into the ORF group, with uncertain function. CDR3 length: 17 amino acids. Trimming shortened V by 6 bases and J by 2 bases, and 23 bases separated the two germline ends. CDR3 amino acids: CASSPAGVWTPTYEQYF. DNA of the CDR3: TGCGCCAGCAGCCCAGCAGGGGTTTGGACTCCTACCTACGAGCAGTACTTC.

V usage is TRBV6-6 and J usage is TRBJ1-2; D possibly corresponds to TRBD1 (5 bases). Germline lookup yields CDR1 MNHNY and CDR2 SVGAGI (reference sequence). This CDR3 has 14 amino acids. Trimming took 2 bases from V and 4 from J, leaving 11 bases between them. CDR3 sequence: CASSYLDRTYGYTF. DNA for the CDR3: TGTGCCAGCAGTTACCTAGACAGAACCTATGGCTACACCTTC.

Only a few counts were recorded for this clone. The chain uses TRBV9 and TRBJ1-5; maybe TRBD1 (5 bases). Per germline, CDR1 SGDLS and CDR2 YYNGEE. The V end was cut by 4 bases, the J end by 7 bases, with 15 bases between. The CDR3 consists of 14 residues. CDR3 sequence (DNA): TGTGCCAGCAGCCTTGGGCAGGGCCCACAGCCCCAGCATTTT. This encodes CASSLGQGPQPQHF.

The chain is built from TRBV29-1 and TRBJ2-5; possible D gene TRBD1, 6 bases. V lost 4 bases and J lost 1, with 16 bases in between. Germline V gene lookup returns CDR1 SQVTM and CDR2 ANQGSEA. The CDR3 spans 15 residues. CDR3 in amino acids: CSVVTGPGVQETQYF. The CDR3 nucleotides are TGCAGCGTTGTTACCGGGCCAGGGGTCCAAGAGACCCAGTACTTC.

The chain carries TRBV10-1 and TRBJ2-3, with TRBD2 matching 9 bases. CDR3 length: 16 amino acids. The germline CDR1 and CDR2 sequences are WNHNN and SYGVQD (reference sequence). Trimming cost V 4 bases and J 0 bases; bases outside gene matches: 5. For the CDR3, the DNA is TGCGCCAGCAGTGTAGTGGCGGGGGGGAGCACAGATACGCAGTATTTT. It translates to CASSVVAGGSTDTQYF.

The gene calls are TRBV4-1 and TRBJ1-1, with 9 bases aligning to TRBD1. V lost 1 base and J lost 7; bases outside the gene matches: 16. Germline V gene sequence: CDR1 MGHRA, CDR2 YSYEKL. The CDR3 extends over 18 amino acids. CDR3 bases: TGCGCCAGCAGCCAAGGGGGGACAGGGATTTTTTATAACGGTGAAGCTTTCTTT. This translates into CASSQGGTGIFYNGEAFF.

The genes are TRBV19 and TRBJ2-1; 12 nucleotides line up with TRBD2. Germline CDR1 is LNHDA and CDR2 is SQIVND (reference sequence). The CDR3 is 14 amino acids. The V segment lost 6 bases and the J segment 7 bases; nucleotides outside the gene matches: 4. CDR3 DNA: TGTGCCAGTAGGCTAGCGGGAGGGCCGAATGAGCAGTTCTTC. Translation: CASRLAGGPNEQFF. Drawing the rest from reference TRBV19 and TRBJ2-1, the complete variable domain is DGGITQSPKYLFRKEGQNVTLSCEQNLNHDAMYWYRQDPGQGLRLIYYSQIVNDFQKGDIAEGYSVSREKKESFPLTVTSAQKNPTAFYLCASRLAGGPNEQFFGPGTRLTVL.

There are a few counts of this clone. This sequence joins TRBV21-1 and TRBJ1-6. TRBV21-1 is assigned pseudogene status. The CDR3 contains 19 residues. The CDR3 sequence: CASSKGGAHNRSYNSPLHF. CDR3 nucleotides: TGTGCCAGCAGCAAGGGGGGTGCGCACAACCGCTCCTATAATTCACCCCTCCACTTT.

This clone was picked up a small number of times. CDR3 in DNA: TGTGCCAGCAGCGGGATCCACTATGGCTACACCTTC. It yields the protein CASSGIHYGYTF. J is TRBJ1-2 and V is TRBV2; D call uncertain. This CDR3 has 12 amino acids. Trimming left V 6 bases short and J 3 bases short, with 8 bases between. CDR1 is SNHLY, CDR2 FYNNEI, per germline.

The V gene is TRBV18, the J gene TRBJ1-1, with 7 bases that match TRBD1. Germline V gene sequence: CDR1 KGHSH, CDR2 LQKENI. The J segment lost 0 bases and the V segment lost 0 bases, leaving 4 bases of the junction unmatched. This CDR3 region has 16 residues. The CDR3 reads CASSPPQGQLNTEAFF. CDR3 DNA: TGTGCCAGCTCACCACCCCAGGGACAGTTGAACACTGAAGCTTTCTTT.

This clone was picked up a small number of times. The CDR3 sequence: CAISDPGGVYGYTF. For the CDR3, the DNA is TGTGCCATCAGTGACCCGGGGGGGGTGTATGGCTACACCTTC. The chain carries TRBV10-3 and TRBJ1-2, with D perhaps matching TRBD1 (5 bases). Trimming pared 3 bases from V and 5 bases from J, leaving 13 bases between. The CDR3 length is 14 residues. CDR1 and CDR2 (germline): ENHRY, SYGVKD.

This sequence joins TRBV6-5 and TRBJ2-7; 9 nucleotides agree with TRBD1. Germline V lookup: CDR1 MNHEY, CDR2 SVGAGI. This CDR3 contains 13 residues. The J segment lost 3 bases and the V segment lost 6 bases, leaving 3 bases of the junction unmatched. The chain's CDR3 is CASRRTGDYEQYF. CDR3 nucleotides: TGTGCCAGCAGGAGGACAGGGGACTACGAGCAGTACTTC.

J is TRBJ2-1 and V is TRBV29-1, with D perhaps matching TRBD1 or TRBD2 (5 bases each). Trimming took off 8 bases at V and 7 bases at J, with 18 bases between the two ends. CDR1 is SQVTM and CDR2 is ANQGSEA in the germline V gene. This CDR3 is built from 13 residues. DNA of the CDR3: TGCAGCATCGGGAAGGGGCATCTTAATGAGCAGTTCTTC. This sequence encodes CSIGKGHLNEQFF.

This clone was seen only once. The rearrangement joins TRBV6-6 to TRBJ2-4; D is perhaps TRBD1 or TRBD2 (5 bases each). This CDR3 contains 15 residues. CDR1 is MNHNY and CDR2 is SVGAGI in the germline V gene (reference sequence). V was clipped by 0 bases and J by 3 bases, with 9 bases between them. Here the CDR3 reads CASSYSGVLKNIQYF. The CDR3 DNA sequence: TGTGCCAGCAGTTACTCGGGGGTGCTCAAAAACATTCAGTACTTC.

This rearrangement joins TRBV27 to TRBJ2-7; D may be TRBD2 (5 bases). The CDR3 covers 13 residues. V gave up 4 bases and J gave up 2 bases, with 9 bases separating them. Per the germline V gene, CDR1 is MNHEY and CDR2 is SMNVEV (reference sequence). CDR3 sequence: CASSSRRAYEQYF. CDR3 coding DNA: TGTGCCAGCAGTTCCCGGCGGGCCTACGAGCAGTACTTC.

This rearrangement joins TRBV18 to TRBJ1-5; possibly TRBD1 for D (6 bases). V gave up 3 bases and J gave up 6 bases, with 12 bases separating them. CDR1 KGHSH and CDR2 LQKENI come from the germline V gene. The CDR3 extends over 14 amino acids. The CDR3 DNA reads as TGTGCCAGCTCACCTTACAGGGTGGGTCAGCCCCAGCATTTT. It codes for CASSPYRVGQPQHF.

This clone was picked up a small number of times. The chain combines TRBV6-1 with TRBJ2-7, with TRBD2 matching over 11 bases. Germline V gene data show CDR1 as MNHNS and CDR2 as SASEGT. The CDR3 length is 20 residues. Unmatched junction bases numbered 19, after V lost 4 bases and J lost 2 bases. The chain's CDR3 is CASSGGAGVGLAGWTYEQYF. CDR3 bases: TGTGCCAGCAGTGGGGGCGCGGGCGTCGGACTAGCGGGTTGGACCTACGAGCAGTACTTC.

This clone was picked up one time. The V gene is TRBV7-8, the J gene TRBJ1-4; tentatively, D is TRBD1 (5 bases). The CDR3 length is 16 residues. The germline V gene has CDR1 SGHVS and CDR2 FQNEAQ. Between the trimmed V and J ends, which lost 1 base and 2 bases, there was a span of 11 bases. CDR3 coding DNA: TGTGCCAGCAGCTTAGGGGGGGGACTGACTAATGAAAAACTGTTTTTT. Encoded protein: CASSLGGGLTNEKLFF.

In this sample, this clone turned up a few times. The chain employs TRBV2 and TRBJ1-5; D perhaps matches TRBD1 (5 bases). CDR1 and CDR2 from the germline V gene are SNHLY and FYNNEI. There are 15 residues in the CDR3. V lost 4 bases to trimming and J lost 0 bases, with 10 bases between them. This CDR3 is CASSVPGNSNQPQHF. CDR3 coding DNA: TGTGCCAGCAGTGTCCCAGGGAATAGCAATCAGCCCCAGCATTTT.